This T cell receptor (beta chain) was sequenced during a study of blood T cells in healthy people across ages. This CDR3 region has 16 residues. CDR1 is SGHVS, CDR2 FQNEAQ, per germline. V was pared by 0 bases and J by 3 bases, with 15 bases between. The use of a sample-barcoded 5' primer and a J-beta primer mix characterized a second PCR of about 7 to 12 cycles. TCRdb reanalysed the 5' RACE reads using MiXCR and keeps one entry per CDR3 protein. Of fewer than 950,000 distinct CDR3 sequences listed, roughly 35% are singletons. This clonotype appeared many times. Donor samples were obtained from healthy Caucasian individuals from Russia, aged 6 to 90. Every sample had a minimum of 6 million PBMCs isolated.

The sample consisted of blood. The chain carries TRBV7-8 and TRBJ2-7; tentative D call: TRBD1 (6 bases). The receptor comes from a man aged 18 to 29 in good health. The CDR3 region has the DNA TGTGCCAGCAGCTTAGCGGTGGGGCAGGGGATCTACGAGCAGTACTTC. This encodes CASSLAVGQGIYEQYF.